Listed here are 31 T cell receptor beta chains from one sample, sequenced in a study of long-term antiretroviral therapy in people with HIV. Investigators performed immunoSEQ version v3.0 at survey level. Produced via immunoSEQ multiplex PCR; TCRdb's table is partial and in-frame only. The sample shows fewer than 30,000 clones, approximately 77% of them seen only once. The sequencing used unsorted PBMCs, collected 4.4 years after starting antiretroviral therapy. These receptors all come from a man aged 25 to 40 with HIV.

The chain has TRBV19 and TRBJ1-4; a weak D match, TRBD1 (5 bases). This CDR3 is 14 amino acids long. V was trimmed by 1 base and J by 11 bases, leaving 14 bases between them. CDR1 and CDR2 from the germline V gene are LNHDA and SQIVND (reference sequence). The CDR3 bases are TGTGCCAGTAGTATAGGGCCGGTGACAGACAAACTGTTTTTT. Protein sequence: CASSIGPVTDKLFF.

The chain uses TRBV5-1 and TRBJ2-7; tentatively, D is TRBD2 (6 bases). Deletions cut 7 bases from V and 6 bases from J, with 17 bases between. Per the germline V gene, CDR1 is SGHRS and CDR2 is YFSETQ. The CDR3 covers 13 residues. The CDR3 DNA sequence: TGCGCCAGCTTTTCCGGGACTCCGTCCGAGCAGTACTTC. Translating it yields CASFSGTPSEQYF.

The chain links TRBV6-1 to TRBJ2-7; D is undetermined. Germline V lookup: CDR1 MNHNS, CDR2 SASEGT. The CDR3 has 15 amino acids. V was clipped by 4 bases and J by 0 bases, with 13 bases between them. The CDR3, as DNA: TGTGCCAGCAGTGGAGAGAACGCCCCCTCCTACGAGCAGTACTTC. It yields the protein CASSGENAPSYEQYF.

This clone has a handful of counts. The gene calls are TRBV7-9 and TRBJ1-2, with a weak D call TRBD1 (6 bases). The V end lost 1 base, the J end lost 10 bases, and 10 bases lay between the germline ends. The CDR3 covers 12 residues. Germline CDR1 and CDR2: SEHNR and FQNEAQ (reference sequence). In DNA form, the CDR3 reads TGTGCCAGCAGCTTAGGGGCAGGGGACTACACCTTC. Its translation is CASSLGAGDYTF.

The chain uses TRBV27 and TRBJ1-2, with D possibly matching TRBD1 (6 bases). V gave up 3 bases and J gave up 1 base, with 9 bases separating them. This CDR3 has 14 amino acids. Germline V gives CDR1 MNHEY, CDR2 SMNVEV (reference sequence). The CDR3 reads CASSFQGRNYGYTF. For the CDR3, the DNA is TGTGCCAGCAGTTTCCAGGGGCGTAACTATGGCTACACCTTC.

CDR3 residues: CASSWTVTNEKLFF. The CDR3 region has the DNA TGTGCCAGCAGTTGGACGGTAACTAATGAAAAACTGTTTTTT. This sequence joins TRBV6-6 and TRBJ1-4; D ambiguous. The CDR3 extends over 14 amino acids. Per germline, CDR1 MNHNY and CDR2 SVGAGI (reference sequence). Trimming removed 4 bases at V and 1 base at J, with 7 bases between.

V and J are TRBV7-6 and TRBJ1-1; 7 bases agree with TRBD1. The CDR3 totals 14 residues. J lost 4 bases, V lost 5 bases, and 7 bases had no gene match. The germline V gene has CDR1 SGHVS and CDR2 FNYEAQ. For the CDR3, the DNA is TGTGCCAGCAGCACCGACAGGGAGGGCACTGAAGCTTTCTTT. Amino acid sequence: CASSTDREGTEAFF.

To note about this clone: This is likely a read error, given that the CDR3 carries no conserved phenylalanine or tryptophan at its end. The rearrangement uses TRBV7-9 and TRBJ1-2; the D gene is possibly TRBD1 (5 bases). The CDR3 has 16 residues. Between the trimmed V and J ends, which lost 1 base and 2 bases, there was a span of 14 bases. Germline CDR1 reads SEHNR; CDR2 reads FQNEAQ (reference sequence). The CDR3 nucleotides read TGTGCCAGCAGCTTAGGTCTAGGGGTCAGGAACTATGGCTACACCGTC. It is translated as CASSLGLGVRNYGYTV.

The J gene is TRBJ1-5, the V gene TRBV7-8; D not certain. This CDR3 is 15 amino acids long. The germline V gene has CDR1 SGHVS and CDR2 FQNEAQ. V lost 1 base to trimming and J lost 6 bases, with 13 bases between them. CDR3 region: CASSLGYSGGQPQHF. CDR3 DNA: TGTGCCAGCAGCTTAGGGTATTCCGGAGGTCAGCCCCAGCATTTT.

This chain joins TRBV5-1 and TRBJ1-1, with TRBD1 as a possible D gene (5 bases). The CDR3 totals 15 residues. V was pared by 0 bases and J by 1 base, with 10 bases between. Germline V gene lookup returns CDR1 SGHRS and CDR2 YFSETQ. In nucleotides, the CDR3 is TGCGCCAGCAGCTTGGGGGGCCCGGGGAACACTGAAGCTTTCTTT. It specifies CASSLGGPGNTEAFF.

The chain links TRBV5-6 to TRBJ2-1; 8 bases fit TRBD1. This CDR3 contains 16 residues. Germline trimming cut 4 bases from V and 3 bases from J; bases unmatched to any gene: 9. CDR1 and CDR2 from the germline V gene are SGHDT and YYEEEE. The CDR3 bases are TGTGCCAGCAGCCCCCTGGACAGGGAGGTCTACAATGAGCAGTTCTTC. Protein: CASSPLDREVYNEQFF. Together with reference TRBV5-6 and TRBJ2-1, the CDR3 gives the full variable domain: DAGVTQSPTHLIKTRGQQVTLRCSPKSGHDTVSWYQQALGQGPQFIFQYYEEEERQRGNFPDRFSGHQFPNYSSELNVNALLLGDSALYLCASSPLDREVYNEQFFGPGTRLTVL.

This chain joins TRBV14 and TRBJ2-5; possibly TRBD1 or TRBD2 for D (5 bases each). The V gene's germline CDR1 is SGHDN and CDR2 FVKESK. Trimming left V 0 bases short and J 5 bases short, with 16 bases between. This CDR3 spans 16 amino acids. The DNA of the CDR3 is TGTGCCAGCAGCCAAGATTATCAGGGTAGGAGGGAGACCCAGTACTTC. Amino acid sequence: CASSQDYQGRRETQYF. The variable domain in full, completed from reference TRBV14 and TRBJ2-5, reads EAGVTQFPSHSVIEKGQTVTLRCDPISGHDNLYWYRRVMGKEIKFLLHFVKESKQDESGMPNNRFLAERTGGTYSTLKVQPAELEDSGVYFCASSQDYQGRRETQYFGPGTRLLVL.

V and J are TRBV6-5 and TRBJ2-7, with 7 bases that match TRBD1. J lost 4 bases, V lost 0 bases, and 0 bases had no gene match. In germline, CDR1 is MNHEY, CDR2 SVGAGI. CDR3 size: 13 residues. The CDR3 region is CASSYSDRYEQYF. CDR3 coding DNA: TGTGCCAGCAGTTACTCGGACAGGTACGAGCAGTACTTC.

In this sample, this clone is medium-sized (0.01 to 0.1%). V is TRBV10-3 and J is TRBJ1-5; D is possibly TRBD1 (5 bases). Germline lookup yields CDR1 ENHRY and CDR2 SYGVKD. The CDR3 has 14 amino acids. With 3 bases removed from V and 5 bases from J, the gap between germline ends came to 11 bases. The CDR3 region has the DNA TGTGCCATCAGTGAATGGGGGAACGATCAGCCCCAGCATTTT. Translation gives CAISEWGNDQPQHF.

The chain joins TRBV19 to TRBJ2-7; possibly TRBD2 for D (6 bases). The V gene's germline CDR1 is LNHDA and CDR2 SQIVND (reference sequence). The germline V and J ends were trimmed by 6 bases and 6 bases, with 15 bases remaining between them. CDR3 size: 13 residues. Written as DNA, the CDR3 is TGTGCCAGTAGGGGGACTGCGCTTGGCGAGCAGTACTTC. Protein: CASRGTALGEQYF.

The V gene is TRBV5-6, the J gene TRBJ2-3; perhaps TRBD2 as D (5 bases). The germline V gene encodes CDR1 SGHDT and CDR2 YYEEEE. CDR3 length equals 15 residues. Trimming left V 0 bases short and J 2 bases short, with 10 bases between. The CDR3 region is CASSLGDYITDTQYF. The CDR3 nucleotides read TGTGCCAGCAGCTTGGGTGACTATATCACAGATACGCAGTATTTT.

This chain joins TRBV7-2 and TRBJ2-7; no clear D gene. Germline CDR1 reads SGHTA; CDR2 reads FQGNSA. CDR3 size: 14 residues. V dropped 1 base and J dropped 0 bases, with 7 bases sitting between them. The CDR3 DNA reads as TGTGCCAGCAGCTTAGGCGGAACCTCCTACGAGCAGTACTTC. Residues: CASSLGGTSYEQYF.

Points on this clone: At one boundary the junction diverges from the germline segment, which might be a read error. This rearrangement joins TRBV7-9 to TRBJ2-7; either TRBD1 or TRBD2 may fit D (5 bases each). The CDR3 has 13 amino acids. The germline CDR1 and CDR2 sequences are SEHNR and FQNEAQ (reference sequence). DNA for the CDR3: TGTGCCAGCAGCCCCGAGGGGTTCTACGAACAGTACTTC. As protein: CASSPEGFYEQYF.

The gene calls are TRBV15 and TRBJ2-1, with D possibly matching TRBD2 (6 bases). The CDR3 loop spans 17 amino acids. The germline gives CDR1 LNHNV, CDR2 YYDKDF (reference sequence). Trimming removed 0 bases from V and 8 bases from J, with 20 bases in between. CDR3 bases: TGTGCCACCAGCAGAGATCGTGTACTAGCCCGCCGCGATGAGCAGTTCTTC. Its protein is CATSRDRVLARRDEQFF.

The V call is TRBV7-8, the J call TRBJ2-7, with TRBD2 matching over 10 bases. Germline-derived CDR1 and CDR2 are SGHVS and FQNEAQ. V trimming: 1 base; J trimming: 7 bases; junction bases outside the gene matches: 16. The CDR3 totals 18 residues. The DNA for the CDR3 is TGTGCCAGCAGCTTAGTTGGGACTAGCGACTCCCCTACGAGTGAGCAGTACTTC. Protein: CASSLVGTSDSPTSEQYF.

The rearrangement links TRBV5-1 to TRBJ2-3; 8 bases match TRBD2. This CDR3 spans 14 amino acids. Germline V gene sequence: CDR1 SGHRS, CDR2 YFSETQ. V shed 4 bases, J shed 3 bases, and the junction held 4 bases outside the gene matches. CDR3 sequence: CASSEIAGTDTQYF. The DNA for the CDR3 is TGCGCCAGCAGCGAAATAGCGGGGACAGATACGCAGTATTTT. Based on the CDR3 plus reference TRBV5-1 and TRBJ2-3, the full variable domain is KAGVTQTPRYLIKTRGQQVTLSCSPISGHRSVSWYQQTPGQGLQFLFEYFSETQRNKGNFPGRFSGRQFSNSRSEMNVSTLELGDSALYLCASSEIAGTDTQYFGPGTRLTVL.

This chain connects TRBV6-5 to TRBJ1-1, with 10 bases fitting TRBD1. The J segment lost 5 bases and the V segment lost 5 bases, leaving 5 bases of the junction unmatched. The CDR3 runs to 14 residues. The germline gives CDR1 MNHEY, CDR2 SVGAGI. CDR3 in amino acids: CASSPGQGGTEAFF. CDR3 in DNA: TGTGCCAGCAGTCCCGGACAGGGGGGGACTGAAGCTTTCTTT.

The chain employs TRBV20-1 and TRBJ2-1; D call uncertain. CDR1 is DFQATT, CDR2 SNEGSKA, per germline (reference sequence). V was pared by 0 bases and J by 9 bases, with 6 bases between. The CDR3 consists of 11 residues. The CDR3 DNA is TGCAGTGCTAGAGATGGGCGTGAGCAGTTCTTC. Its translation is CSARDGREQFF.

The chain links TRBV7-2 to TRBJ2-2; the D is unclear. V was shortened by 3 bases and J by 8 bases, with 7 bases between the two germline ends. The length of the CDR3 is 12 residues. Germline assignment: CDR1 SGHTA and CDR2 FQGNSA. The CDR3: CASSFSLGELFF. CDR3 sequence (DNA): TGTGCCAGCAGCTTTTCTCTGGGGGAGCTGTTTTTT.

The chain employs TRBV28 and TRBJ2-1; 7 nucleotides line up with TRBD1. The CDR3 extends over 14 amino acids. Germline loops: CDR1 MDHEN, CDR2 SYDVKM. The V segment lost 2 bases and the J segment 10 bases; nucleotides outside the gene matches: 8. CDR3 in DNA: TGTGCCAGCAGTTTAACGGAGACAGGGAACGAGCAGTTCTTC. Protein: CASSLTETGNEQFF.

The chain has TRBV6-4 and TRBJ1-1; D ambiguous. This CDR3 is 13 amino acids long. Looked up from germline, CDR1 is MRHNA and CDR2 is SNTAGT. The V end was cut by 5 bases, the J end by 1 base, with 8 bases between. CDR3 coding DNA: TGTGCCAGCAGTAACCAGAGGAACACTGAAGCTTTCTTT. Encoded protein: CASSNQRNTEAFF.

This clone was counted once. The CDR3 coding sequence is TGTGCCAGCAGCCCTGGACAGGGGGCGTACGAGCAGTACTTC. It yields the protein CASSPGQGAYEQYF. V gene TRBV5-6 combines with J gene TRBJ2-7; 11 bases line up with TRBD1. With V trimmed by 4 bases and J by 4 bases, 4 bases remained unmatched. The CDR3 runs 14 residues. Per germline, CDR1 SGHDT and CDR2 YYEEEE.

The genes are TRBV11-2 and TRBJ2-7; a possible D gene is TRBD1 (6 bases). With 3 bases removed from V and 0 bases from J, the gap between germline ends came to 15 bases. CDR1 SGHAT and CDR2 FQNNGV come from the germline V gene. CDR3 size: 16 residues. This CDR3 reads CASSLDSPLFSYEQYF. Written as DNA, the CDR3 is TGTGCCAGCAGCTTGGACAGCCCGCTATTCTCCTACGAGCAGTACTTC.

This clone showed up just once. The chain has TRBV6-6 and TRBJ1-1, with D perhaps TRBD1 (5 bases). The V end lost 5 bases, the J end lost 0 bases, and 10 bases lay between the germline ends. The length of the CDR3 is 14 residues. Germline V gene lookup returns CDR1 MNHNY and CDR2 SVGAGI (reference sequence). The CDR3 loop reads CASSLRVLNTEAFF. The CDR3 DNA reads TGTGCCAGCAGTCTCAGGGTCCTGAACACTGAAGCTTTCTTT.

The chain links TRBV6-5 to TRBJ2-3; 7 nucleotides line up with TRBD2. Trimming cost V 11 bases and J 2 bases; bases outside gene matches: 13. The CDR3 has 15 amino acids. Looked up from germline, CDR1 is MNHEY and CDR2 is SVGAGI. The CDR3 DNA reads TGTGCCCCCCCCCGGCTAGCGGAAAACACAGATACGCAGTATTTT. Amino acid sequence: CAPPRLAENTDTQYF.

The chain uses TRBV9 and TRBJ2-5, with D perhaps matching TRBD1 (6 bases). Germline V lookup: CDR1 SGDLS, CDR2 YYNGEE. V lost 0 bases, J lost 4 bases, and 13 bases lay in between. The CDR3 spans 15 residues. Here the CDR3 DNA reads TGTGCCAGCAGCGTAGTGACAGGAAGAGGAGAGACCCAGTACTTC. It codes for CASSVVTGRGETQYF.